These 26 T cell receptor beta chains originate from one sample sequenced in a study of blood T cell repertoires in COVID-19. Here immunoSEQ multiplex PCR was the method, and the copy in TCRdb shows in-frame clones only, minus some. This sample yields 100,000 or so clones, of which about 88% are seen a single time; over 7% belongs to the top ten. The sample consisted of peripheral blood. The receptors were gathered from a young man in a cohort sampled during active COVID-19.

The genes are TRBV9 and TRBJ1-1; D possibly corresponds to TRBD1 (5 bases). V was pared by 0 bases and J by 6 bases, with 12 bases between. The CDR3 runs to 14 residues. Per the germline V gene, CDR1 is SGDLS and CDR2 is YYNGEE. For the CDR3, the DNA is TGTGCCAGCAGCGTAGGACCAGGGATGGCTGAAGCTTTCTTT. It translates to CASSVGPGMAEAFF.

In this sample, this clone turned up once. V and J are TRBV4-1 and TRBJ2-3; weak D call: TRBD1 (6 bases). The germline CDR1 and CDR2 sequences are MGHRA and YSYEKL. This CDR3 comprises 15 residues. V lost 0 bases and J lost 10, with 17 bases in between. Here the CDR3 reads CASSQEQQGFQAQYF. The CDR3 DNA sequence: TGCGCCAGCAGCCAAGAACAACAGGGTTTTCAGGCGCAGTATTTT.

CDR3 protein: CASSSDRYNEQFF. CDR3 sequence (DNA): TGTGCCAGCAGCTCCGACAGGTACAATGAGCAGTTCTTC. The chain employs TRBV13 and TRBJ2-1, with D perhaps matching TRBD1 (6 bases). Germline CDR1 and CDR2: PRHDT and FYEKMQ (reference sequence). The ends were cut back, 4 bases at V and 4 bases at J, with 8 bases in the middle. The CDR3 runs to 13 residues.

The rearrangement uses TRBV4-1 and TRBJ1-2; D is uncertain. The CDR3 has 14 residues. Germline CDR1 is MGHRA and CDR2 is YSYEKL. V lost 6 bases and J lost 8, with 19 bases in between. CDR3 sequence reads: CASSTATGSSGYTF. The CDR3 DNA follows: TGCGCCAGCAGTACGGCGACGGGGTCCTCAGGCTACACCTTC.

This clone turned up a few times. This chain joins TRBV6-2 or TRBV6-3 and TRBJ1-2; D is possibly TRBD1 (5 bases). In germline, CDR1 is MNHEY, CDR2 SVGEGT. This CDR3 contains 13 residues. V was trimmed by 6 bases and J by 8 bases, leaving 16 bases between them. The CDR3 DNA is TGTGCCAGCAGCCTACAGGAGACCGGGGGCTACACCTTC. This encodes CASSLQETGGYTF.

The genes are TRBV7-9 and TRBJ2-3; TRBD2 matches at 8 bases. The germline CDR1 and CDR2 sequences are SEHNR and FQNEAQ (reference sequence). With 5 bases clipped from V and 6 bases from J, the junction kept 7 bases outside the gene matches. The CDR3 has 14 residues. CDR3 bases: TGTGCCAGCAGCCGTAGCGGGGCCCCCGATACGCAGTATTTT. Translated: CASSRSGAPDTQYF. The whole variable domain, filled in from reference TRBV7-9 and TRBJ2-3, reads DTGVSQNPRHKITKRGQNVTFRCDPISEHNRLYWYRQTLGQGPEFLTYFQNEAQLEKSRLLSDRFSAERPKGSFSTLEIQRTEQGDSAMYLCASSRSGAPDTQYFGPGTRLTVL.

V usage is TRBV7-8 and J usage is TRBJ2-1, with D unclear. The V gene lost 0 bases and the J gene lost 6 bases, with 6 bases spanning the gap. CDR3 length equals 13 residues. The germline V gene has CDR1 SGHVS and CDR2 FQNEAQ. The CDR3 bases are TGTGCCAGCAGCTTAGCGCAGTCCAATGAGCAGTTCTTC. Its protein product is CASSLAQSNEQFF.

This CDR3 is CASSLSPATETQYF. The DNA of the CDR3 is TGTGCCAGCAGCTTATCCCCAGCGACCGAGACCCAGTACTTC. The rearrangement joins TRBV7-2 to TRBJ2-5; no reliable D call. The CDR3 is 14 residues long. The germline gives CDR1 SGHTA, CDR2 FQGNSA. V lost 2 bases and J lost 5, with 12 bases in between.

This clone was seen once. V is TRBV29-1 and J is TRBJ1-4, with D unresolved. Germline loops: CDR1 SQVTM, CDR2 ANQGSEA. The CDR3 contains 10 residues. Deletions cut 7 bases from V and 8 bases from J, with 8 bases between. The CDR3 nucleotides are TGCAGCGCTTTTCGGGAAAAACTGTTTTTT. This gives the protein CSAFREKLFF. Complete variable domain (other parts from reference TRBV29-1 and TRBJ1-4): SAVISQKPSRDICQRGTSLTIQCQVDSQVTMMFWYRQQPGQSLTLIATANQGSEATYESGFVIDKFPISRPNLTFSTLTVSNMSPEDSSIYLCSAFREKLFFGSGTQLSVL.

This chain joins TRBV10-3 and TRBJ2-3; TRBD2 might be the D (6 bases). The CDR3 covers 13 residues. Germline V gene sequence: CDR1 ENHRY, CDR2 SYGVKD. With 3 bases removed from V and 12 bases from J, the gap between germline ends came to 16 bases. CDR3 DNA: TGTGCCATCAGTGAAGGTAGCGGCCGGACACAGTATTTT. It yields the protein CAISEGSGRTQYF.

The CDR3 DNA reads TGTGCCAGCAGCTTTCCCCCGGGGGTGGGGGGGAACACTGAAGCTTTCTTT. Translating gives CASSFPPGVGGNTEAFF. The rearrangement joins TRBV11-2 to TRBJ1-1, with D possibly being TRBD1 (5 bases). This CDR3 region has 17 residues. Trimming cost V 3 bases and J 1 base, with 18 bases left between them. Germline loops: CDR1 SGHAT, CDR2 FQNNGV.

DNA of the CDR3: TGTGCCAGCAGCCCAGGGACTTTAACTTATGGCTACACCTTC. It encodes CASSPGTLTYGYTF. The chain couples TRBV11-2 to TRBJ1-2, with D possibly matching TRBD1 (5 bases). Germline CDR1 and CDR2: SGHAT and FQNNGV. The V gene lost 5 bases and the J gene lost 5 bases, with 15 bases spanning the gap. This CDR3 is built from 14 residues.

V is TRBV7-9 and J is TRBJ2-1, with a weak D call TRBD2 (6 bases). Germline CDR1 and CDR2: SEHNR and FQNEAQ (reference sequence). The CDR3 has 16 amino acids. V dropped 3 bases and J dropped 0 bases, with 12 bases sitting between them. CDR3 coding DNA: TGTGCCAGCAGCTTTACCTGGGGGGACTCCTACAATGAGCAGTTCTTC. This gives the protein CASSFTWGDSYNEQFF.

The rearrangement links TRBV19 to TRBJ1-2; weak D call: TRBD1 (6 bases). The germline V gene encodes CDR1 LNHDA and CDR2 SQIVND (reference sequence). There are 18 residues in the CDR3. The V and J ends lost 5 bases and 4 bases respectively, with 26 bases between them. The CDR3 bases are TGTGCCAGTAGTCTCGGGGAGTCAGGGGAGCAGAGTATCTATGGCTACACCTTC. This gives the protein CASSLGESGEQSIYGYTF. Combining the CDR3 with reference TRBV19 and TRBJ1-2 gives the whole variable domain DGGITQSPKYLFRKEGQNVTLSCEQNLNHDAMYWYRQDPGQGLRLIYYSQIVNDFQKGDIAEGYSVSREKKESFPLTVTSAQKNPTAFYLCASSLGESGEQSIYGYTFGSGTRLTVV.

This sequence joins TRBV9 and TRBJ1-6; possibly TRBD1 for D (5 bases). The CDR3 sequence is 15 residues long. V gave up 3 bases and J gave up 7 bases, with 14 bases separating them. The germline V gene encodes CDR1 SGDLS and CDR2 YYNGEE. The CDR3 here is CASSGRDWLNSPLHF. CDR3 sequence (DNA): TGTGCCAGCAGCGGCCGGGACTGGTTGAATTCACCCCTCCACTTT.

This chain links TRBV11-2 with TRBJ2-7; D uncertain. This CDR3 has 16 residues. Between the trimmed V and J ends, which lost 3 bases and 0 bases, there was a span of 15 bases. Germline CDR1 and CDR2: SGHAT and FQNNGV. The CDR3 here is CASSFIGRPSSYEQYF. The CDR3 DNA sequence: TGTGCCAGCAGCTTCATCGGCAGGCCGAGCTCCTACGAGCAGTACTTC. The whole variable domain, filled in from reference TRBV11-2 and TRBJ2-7, reads EAGVAQSPRYKIIEKRQSVAFWCNPISGHATLYWYQQILGQGPKLLIQFQNNGVVDDSQLPKDRFSAERLKGVDSTLKIQPAKLEDSAVYLCASSFIGRPSSYEQYFGPGTRLTVT.

This chain links TRBV3-1 (or the pseudogene TRBV3-2) with TRBJ1-2; D gene uncertain. Between the trimmed V and J ends, which lost 1 base and 10 bases, there was a span of 19 bases. CDR1 is LGHDT, CDR2 YNNKEL, per germline (reference sequence). The CDR3 is made up of 15 amino acids. Here the CDR3 DNA reads TGTGCCAGCAGCCAAGGCACAAAAGGGAGCGGTGACTACACCTTC. It specifies CASSQGTKGSGDYTF.

The rearrangement joins TRBV5-1 to TRBJ1-3, with D unclear. The ends were cut back, 2 bases at V and 4 bases at J, with 7 bases in the middle. Germline CDR1 SGHRS, CDR2 YFSETQ. This CDR3 is built from 13 residues. CDR3 protein: CASSLMGGNTIYF. The DNA for the CDR3 is TGCGCCAGCAGCTTAATGGGCGGAAACACCATATATTTT. Supplemented by reference TRBV5-1 and TRBJ1-3, the full variable domain reads KAGVTQTPRYLIKTRGQQVTLSCSPISGHRSVSWYQQTPGQGLQFLFEYFSETQRNKGNFPGRFSGRQFSNSRSEMNVSTLELGDSALYLCASSLMGGNTIYFGEGSWLTVV.

This clone was detected once. The V call is TRBV7-9, the J call TRBJ1-6; TRBD1 matches at 8 bases. The length of the CDR3 is 13 residues. Germline CDR1 reads SEHNR; CDR2 reads FQNEAQ (reference sequence). V shed 5 bases and J 13 bases; nucleotides not matched to a gene: 7. The chain's CDR3 is CASSTLQGGPLHF. CDR3 bases: TGTGCCAGCAGCACCCTACAGGGGGGGCCCCTCCACTTT.

This chain links TRBV5-6 with TRBJ1-1; tentative D call: TRBD1 (6 bases). Trimming shortened V by 2 bases and J by 8 bases, and 10 bases separated the two germline ends. The CDR3 covers 12 residues. Germline V gene lookup returns CDR1 SGHDT and CDR2 YYEEEE. CDR3 amino acids: CASSFRGAEAFF. DNA for the CDR3: TGTGCCAGCAGCTTCCGGGGGGCAGAAGCTTTCTTT.

This clone appeared a single time. The chain joins TRBV9 to TRBJ1-3; 8 nucleotides align to TRBD1. The CDR3 totals 15 residues. The junction had 3 bases not matched to a gene; V was cut back by 3 bases and J by 1 base. Per germline, CDR1 SGDLS and CDR2 YYNGEE. The CDR3 nucleotides are TGTGCCAGCAGCGCCCAGGGGGCGTCTGGAAACACCATATATTTT. Amino acid sequence: CASSAQGASGNTIYF.

The chain employs TRBV5-8 and TRBJ2-6, with D uncertain. CDR3 length equals 17 residues. Germline CDR1 and CDR2: SGHTS and YDEGEE. Trimming cost V 4 bases and J 0 bases, with 14 bases left between them. The chain's CDR3 is CASSRNSFLSGANVLTF. The DNA for the CDR3 is TGTGCCAGCAGCCGAAACTCCTTCCTCTCTGGGGCCAACGTCCTGACTTTC.

The genes are TRBV7-2 and TRBJ1-5; D remains ambiguous. This CDR3 has 13 residues. CDR1 and CDR2 (germline): SGHTA, FQGNSA. Trimming left V 3 bases short and J 4 bases short, with 7 bases between. This CDR3 is CASSFSQNQPQHF. The CDR3 nucleotides read TGTGCCAGCAGCTTTTCTCAGAATCAGCCCCAGCATTTT.

Here the CDR3 DNA reads TGTGCCAGCAGCCAAGTGGCGGGGCCGGGAAACACCATATATTTT. Protein: CASSQVAGPGNTIYF. V and J are TRBV4-2 and TRBJ1-3; D perhaps matches TRBD1 (5 bases). Looked up from germline, CDR1 is LGHNA and CDR2 is YNFKEQ. The ends were cut back, 1 base at V and 4 bases at J, with 11 bases in the middle. This CDR3 region has 15 residues.

The rearrangement joins TRBV5-1 to TRBJ2-5, with 7 bases fitting TRBD1. J lost 5 bases, V lost 2 bases, and 6 bases had no gene match. Germline V CDR1 and CDR2: SGHRS, YFSETQ. The CDR3 totals 14 residues. The CDR3 region is CASSFAGGEETQYF. In DNA form, the CDR3 reads TGCGCCAGCAGCTTCGCAGGGGGTGAGGAGACCCAGTACTTC. The whole variable domain, filled in from reference TRBV5-1 and TRBJ2-5, reads KAGVTQTPRYLIKTRGQQVTLSCSPISGHRSVSWYQQTPGQGLQFLFEYFSETQRNKGNFPGRFSGRQFSNSRSEMNVSTLELGDSALYLCASSFAGGEETQYFGPGTRLLVL.

This clone was observed once. The rearrangement uses TRBV12-5 and TRBJ2-5, with D perhaps matching TRBD2 (6 bases). Germline CDR1 reads LGHNT; CDR2 reads FRNRAP. This CDR3 is 12 amino acids long. Trimming cost V 7 bases and J 6 bases, with 12 bases left between them. CDR3 amino acids: CASAVRGKTQYF. The CDR3 nucleotides are TGTGCTAGTGCCGTCCGGGGGAAGACCCAGTACTTC. The entire variable domain, with the rest obtained from reference TRBV12-5 and TRBJ2-5, is as follows: DARVTQTPRHKVTEMGQEVTMRCQPILGHNTVFWYRQTMMQGLELLAYFRNRAPLDDSGMPKDRFSAEMPDATLATLKIQPSEPRDSAVYFCASAVRGKTQYFGPGTRLLVL.